This entry lists 25 T cell receptor beta chains sequenced from one sample in a study of blood T cell repertoires in COVID-19 (dated by TCRdb to 2019 to 2021). Library prep was done by the immunoSEQ multiplex PCR assay. The source is immuneACCESS, and TCRdb retained only in-frame sequences with V and J called. Part of the clones is not carried over; for the studies checked, unresolved V genes explain less than half of this, and the remainder is unexplained. This sample lists about 200,000 clones; 70% to 90% were detected once. The ten largest clones add up to 7.4% of the sample. Sample: PBMCs or T cells enriched from blood (not recorded which). The receptor source for this set is a woman aged 40 to 49 with acute COVID-19.

The V and J genes are TRBV5-4 and TRBJ2-3; the match to TRBD1 covers 7 bases. Germline trimming cut 6 bases from V and 0 bases from J; bases unmatched to any gene: 4. CDR3 length: 14 amino acids. In germline, CDR1 is SGHNT, CDR2 YYREEE (reference sequence). CDR3 in DNA: TGTGCCAGCACCGACAGGGCTAGCACAGATACGCAGTATTTT. Translated, it gives CASTDRASTDTQYF.

The chain links TRBV2 to TRBJ1-3; a weak D match, TRBD1 (5 bases). V dropped 7 bases and J dropped 0 bases, with 16 bases sitting between them. The CDR3 spans 16 residues. Germline CDR1 is SNHLY and CDR2 is FYNNEI. The CDR3 sequence: CASTLLGLNSGNTIYF. In DNA, the CDR3 is TGTGCCAGCACTTTACTGGGACTGAACTCTGGAAACACCATATATTTT.

This clone was detected once. V is TRBV27 and J is TRBJ2-5, with 7 positions matching TRBD2. Germline CDR1 MNHEY, CDR2 SMNVEV (reference sequence). The CDR3 extends over 14 amino acids. The J segment lost 1 base and the V segment lost 4 bases, leaving 3 bases of the junction unmatched. The CDR3 protein is CASSSGGLQETQYF. CDR3 DNA: TGTGCCAGCAGTTCGGGGGGTCTCCAAGAGACCCAGTACTTC.

The chain combines TRBV18 with TRBJ2-1; 9 bases match TRBD2. The V gene's germline CDR1 is KGHSH and CDR2 LQKENI. The junction had 15 bases not matched to a gene; V was cut back by 0 bases and J by 0 bases. The CDR3 spans 21 residues. The CDR3 here is CASSPPWRMLAGPSSYNEQFF. The DNA of the CDR3 is TGTGCCAGCTCACCACCGTGGAGGATGCTAGCGGGACCGAGCTCCTACAATGAGCAGTTCTTC.

The chain couples TRBV2 to TRBJ1-1; D remains unclear. Germline assignment: CDR1 SNHLY and CDR2 FYNNEI. Trimming stripped 4 bases from V and 3 bases from J, with 9 bases between. The CDR3 has 13 residues. The CDR3 DNA follows: TGTGCCAGCAGTGTCCGGGATTACACTGAAGCTTTCTTT. Protein sequence: CASSVRDYTEAFF.

The chain recombines TRBV7-9 with TRBJ1-1, with a tentative D call TRBD1 (6 bases). From germline, CDR1 is SEHNR and CDR2 FQNEAQ (reference sequence). The CDR3 runs to 13 residues. V was clipped by 4 bases and J by 1 base, with 7 bases between them. CDR3 bases: TGTGCCAGCAGCTACAGGGCGAACACTGAAGCTTTCTTT. Translating it yields CASSYRANTEAFF.

The chain couples TRBV30 to TRBJ2-7; 7 bases are shared with TRBD1. The V and J ends lost 3 bases and 0 bases, in that order; junction bases with no gene match: 5. The CDR3 extends over 14 amino acids. Germline V gene lookup returns CDR1 GTSNPN and CDR2 SVGIG (reference sequence). The CDR3 bases are TGTGCCTGGAGACTCAGGGGGAACTCCTACGAGCAGTACTTC. Translated: CAWRLRGNSYEQYF.

This clone was detected once. This chain connects TRBV6-4 to TRBJ2-2; D unresolved. V lost 3 bases to trimming and J lost 3 bases, with 8 bases between them. This CDR3 comprises 14 residues. The germline gives CDR1 MRHNA, CDR2 SNTAGT. DNA for the CDR3: TGTGCCAGCAGTGAACAGCCCGACACCGGGGAGCTGTTTTTT. It translates to CASSEQPDTGELFF.

The table lists this clone with a count of one. One end of the junction does not line up with germline, which may come from a read error. This chain connects TRBV5-1 to TRBJ2-2, with a tentative D call TRBD1 (6 bases). The CDR3 consists of 15 residues. Germline V lookup: CDR1 SGHRS, CDR2 YFSETQ. The DNA for the CDR3 is TGCGCCAGCAGCTTGGCAGGGGCGTACACCGAGGAGCTGTTTTTT. It specifies CASSLAGAYTEELFF.

This clone was seen a handful of times. This chain uses TRBV6-5 with TRBJ1-6; 8 nucleotides align to TRBD1. Germline lookup yields CDR1 MNHEY and CDR2 SVGAGI. The CDR3 sequence is 13 residues long. With V trimmed by 7 bases and J by 9 bases, 5 bases remained unmatched. CDR3 sequence (DNA): TGTGCCAGCAAACAGGGGGTAGCTTCACCCCTCCACTTT. Protein sequence: CASKQGVASPLHF.

A note on this clone: The same CDR3 also results from other DNA sequences found in this sample. The chain carries TRBV4-1 and TRBJ1-6, with D hard to call. In germline, CDR1 is MGHRA, CDR2 YSYEKL. The CDR3 consists of 15 residues. Trimming took off 3 bases at V and 0 bases at J, with 6 bases between the two ends. The CDR3 nucleotides read TGCGCCAGCAGCCAGGGGAGCTCCTATAATTCACCCCTCCACTTT. Translated: CASSQGSSYNSPLHF.

The rearrangement links TRBV19 to TRBJ1-6; possible D gene TRBD1, 5 bases. This CDR3 region has 15 residues. CDR1 and CDR2 from the germline V gene are LNHDA and SQIVND (reference sequence). V gave up 5 bases and J gave up 0 bases, with 8 bases separating them. CDR3 DNA sequence: TGTGCCAGTAGTCCAGGGAACTCCTATAATTCACCCCTCCACTTT. Its translation: CASSPGNSYNSPLHF.

V and J are TRBV28 and TRBJ2-7; 7 positions match TRBD2. Germline assignment: CDR1 MDHEN and CDR2 SYDVKM. The J segment lost 13 bases and the V segment lost 4 bases, leaving 19 bases of the junction unmatched. The CDR3 has 15 residues. The CDR3 here is CASSSLREALSSFYF. The CDR3, as DNA: TGTGCCAGCAGTTCCCTCCGGGAGGCCCTGTCTTCGTTTTACTTC.

The count of this clone is one. The CDR3: CASSYFGEDEKLFF. The CDR3 region has the DNA TGTGCCAGCAGTTACTTTGGGGAGGACGAAAAACTGTTTTTT. The gene calls are TRBV6-2 or TRBV6-3 and TRBJ1-4; no clear D gene. The germline V and J ends were trimmed by 1 base and 8 bases, with 11 bases remaining between them. Germline V gives CDR1 MNHEY, CDR2 SVGEGT. The CDR3 sequence is 14 residues long.

V usage is TRBV28 and J usage is TRBJ2-7; 10 nucleotides match TRBD1. The V segment lost 2 bases and the J segment 4 bases; nucleotides outside the gene matches: 2. The V gene's germline CDR1 is MDHEN and CDR2 SYDVKM. The CDR3 covers 14 residues. The CDR3 protein is CASSLGTGEYEQYF. The DNA for the CDR3 is TGTGCCAGCAGTTTAGGGACAGGGGAATACGAGCAGTACTTC.

The chain links TRBV2 to TRBJ2-1, with 7 bases identical to TRBD1. The CDR3 covers 14 residues. Trimming at V came to 8 bases and at J to 4 bases, leaving 8 bases not matched to a gene. CDR1 SNHLY and CDR2 FYNNEI come from the germline V gene. CDR3 amino acids: CASLRDRPYNEQFF. The CDR3 bases are TGTGCCAGCCTCCGGGACAGACCATACAATGAGCAGTTCTTC.

This chain joins TRBV6-5 and TRBJ1-1; the D gene is possibly TRBD1 (5 bases). In germline, CDR1 is MNHEY, CDR2 SVGAGI. The CDR3 consists of 14 residues. V was clipped by 2 bases and J by 6 bases, with 13 bases between them. The DNA of the CDR3 is TGTGCCAGCAGTTACCGCCCAGGGAGGGCTGAAGCTTTCTTT. Translating gives CASSYRPGRAEAFF.

Only a few counts were recorded for this clone. The chain couples TRBV4-2 to TRBJ2-1, with 11 bases identical to TRBD2. This CDR3 is 22 amino acids long. Trimming at V came to 0 bases and at J to 0 bases, leaving 16 bases not matched to a gene. Germline CDR1 and CDR2: LGHNA and YNFKEQ. The CDR3 reads CASSQDLVSASGRSYSYNEQFF. The CDR3, as DNA: TGTGCCAGCAGCCAAGATCTCGTATCGGCTAGCGGGAGGAGTTACTCCTACAATGAGCAGTTCTTC.

This rearrangement joins TRBV19 to TRBJ2-7; 10 nucleotides line up with TRBD1. CDR3 length: 13 amino acids. Germline CDR1 is LNHDA and CDR2 is SQIVND (reference sequence). The ends lost 4 bases at V and 6 bases at J; junction bases unmatched: 3. The CDR3 region is CASSTTGGSEQYF. The CDR3 nucleotides are TGTGCCAGTAGTACGACAGGGGGCTCCGAGCAGTACTTC.

This clone was detected a few times. The rearrangement uses TRBV6-2 or TRBV6-3 and TRBJ1-1; TRBD1 is a possible D gene (5 bases). From germline, CDR1 is MNHEY and CDR2 SVGEGT. The CDR3 has 13 amino acids. V lost 6 bases and J 4 bases, leaving 12 bases between the germline ends. DNA for the CDR3: TGTGCCAGCAGCGGGTCAAGGGGCACTGAAGCTTTCTTT. Residues: CASSGSRGTEAFF.

The chain links TRBV11-2 to TRBJ1-6, with D perhaps matching TRBD1 (6 bases). Germline CDR1 and CDR2: SGHAT and FQNNGV. This CDR3 region has 14 residues. The germline V and J ends were trimmed by 5 bases and 7 bases, with 12 bases remaining between them. The CDR3 DNA is TGTGCCAGCAGCCTACAGGGTAGGAATTCACCCCTCCACTTT. It translates to CASSLQGRNSPLHF. The full variable domain, with the rest looked up from reference TRBV11-2 and TRBJ1-6, is EAGVAQSPRYKIIEKRQSVAFWCNPISGHATLYWYQQILGQGPKLLIQFQNNGVVDDSQLPKDRFSAERLKGVDSTLKIQPAKLEDSAVYLCASSLQGRNSPLHFGNGTRLTVT.

The chain combines TRBV28 with TRBJ1-1; tentatively, D is TRBD1 (5 bases). The CDR3 is 14 residues long. Trimming removed 6 bases at V and 4 bases at J, with 15 bases between. In germline, CDR1 is MDHEN, CDR2 SYDVKM. The CDR3 DNA follows: TGTGCCAGCAGGCCCACAGGTGGGTCCACTGAAGCTTTCTTT. It translates to CASRPTGGSTEAFF. Full variable domain (rest looked up from reference TRBV28 and TRBJ1-1): DVKVTQSSRYLVKRTGEKVFLECVQDMDHENMFWYRQDPGLGLRLIYFSYDVKMKEKGDIPEGYSVSREKKERFSLILESASTNQTSMYLCASRPTGGSTEAFFGQGTRLTVV.

This rearrangement joins TRBV30 to TRBJ1-4, with a weak D call TRBD1 (6 bases). The V end was cut by 2 bases, the J end by 7 bases, with 20 bases between. Germline-derived CDR1 and CDR2 are GTSNPN and SVGIG (reference sequence). This CDR3 is 16 amino acids long. Written as DNA, the CDR3 is TGTGCCTGGAGTTCACCCAGGCCGGGGACACCTGAAAAACTGTTTTTT. This translates into CAWSSPRPGTPEKLFF.

A single count supports this clone. The chain employs TRBV5-1 and TRBJ2-3; D perhaps matches TRBD2 (6 bases). Germline V gene data show CDR1 as SGHRS and CDR2 as YFSETQ. The V and J ends lost 6 bases and 2 bases respectively, with 19 bases between them. This CDR3 has 16 amino acids. The CDR3 spells CASTLDGGPSTDTQYF. The CDR3 nucleotides are TGCGCCAGCACCCTGGACGGGGGTCCCTCCACAGATACGCAGTATTTT.

This chain uses TRBV6-5 with TRBJ1-5; D unclear. V dropped 4 bases and J dropped 7 bases, with 11 bases sitting between them. Germline assignment: CDR1 MNHEY and CDR2 SVGAGI. This CDR3 contains 13 residues. The CDR3 coding sequence is TGTGCCAGCAGTTCCCTGGCGGGCCAGCCCCAGCATTTT. This sequence encodes CASSSLAGQPQHF.